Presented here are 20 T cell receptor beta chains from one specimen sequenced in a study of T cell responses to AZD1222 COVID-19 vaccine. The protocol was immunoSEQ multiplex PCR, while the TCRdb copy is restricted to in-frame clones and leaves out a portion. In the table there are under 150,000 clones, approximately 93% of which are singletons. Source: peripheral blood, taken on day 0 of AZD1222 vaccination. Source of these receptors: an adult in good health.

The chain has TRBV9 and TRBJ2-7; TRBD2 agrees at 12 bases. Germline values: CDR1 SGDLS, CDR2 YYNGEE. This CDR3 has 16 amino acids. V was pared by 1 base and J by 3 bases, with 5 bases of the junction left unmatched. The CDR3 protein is CASSVRTSGTLYEQYF. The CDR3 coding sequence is TGTGCCAGCAGCGTACGGACTAGCGGGACTCTCTACGAGCAGTACTTC. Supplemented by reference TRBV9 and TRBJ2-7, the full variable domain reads DSGVTQTPKHLITATGQRVTLRCSPRSGDLSVYWYQQSLDQGLQFLIQYYNGEERAKGNILERFSAQQFPDLHSELNLSSLELGDSALYFCASSVRTSGTLYEQYFGPGTRLTVT.

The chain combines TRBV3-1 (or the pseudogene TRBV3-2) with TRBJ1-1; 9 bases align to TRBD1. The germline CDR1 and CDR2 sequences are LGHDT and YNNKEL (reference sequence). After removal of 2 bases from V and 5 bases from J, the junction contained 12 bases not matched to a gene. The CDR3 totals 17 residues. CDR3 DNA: TGTGCCAGCAGCCAAAAATGGGAACAGGGGGCGCTTACTGAAGCTTTCTTT. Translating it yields CASSQKWEQGALTEAFF.

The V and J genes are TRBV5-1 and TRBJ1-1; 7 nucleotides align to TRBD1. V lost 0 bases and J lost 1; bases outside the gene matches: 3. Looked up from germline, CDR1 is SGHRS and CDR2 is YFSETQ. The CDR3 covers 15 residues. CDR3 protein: CASSLEAGGNTEAFF. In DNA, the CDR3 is TGCGCCAGCAGCTTGGAAGCAGGGGGGAACACTGAAGCTTTCTTT.

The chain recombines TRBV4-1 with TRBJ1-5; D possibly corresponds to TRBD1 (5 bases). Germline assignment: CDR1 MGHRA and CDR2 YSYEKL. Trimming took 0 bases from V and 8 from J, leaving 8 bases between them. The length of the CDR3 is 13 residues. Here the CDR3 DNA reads TGCGCCAGCAGCCAAGATCGGGGGGAGCCCCAGCATTTT. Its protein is CASSQDRGEPQHF.

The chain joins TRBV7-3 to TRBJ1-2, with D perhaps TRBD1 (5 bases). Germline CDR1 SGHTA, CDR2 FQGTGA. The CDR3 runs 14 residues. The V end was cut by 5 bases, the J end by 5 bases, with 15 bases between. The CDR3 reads CASSAGHAGYGYTF. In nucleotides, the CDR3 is TGTGCCAGCAGCGCCGGACACGCCGGGTATGGCTACACCTTC.

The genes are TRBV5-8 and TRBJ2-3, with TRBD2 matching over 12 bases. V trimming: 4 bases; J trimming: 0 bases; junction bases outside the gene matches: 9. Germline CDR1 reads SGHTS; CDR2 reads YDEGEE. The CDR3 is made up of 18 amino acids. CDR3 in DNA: TGTGCCAGCAGCCCTGGACTAGCGGGGTCCTTAAGCACAGATACGCAGTATTTT. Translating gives CASSPGLAGSLSTDTQYF. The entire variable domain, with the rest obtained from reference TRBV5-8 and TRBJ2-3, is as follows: EAGVTQSPTHLIKTRGQQATLRCSPISGHTSVYWYQQALGLGLQFLLWYDEGEERNRGNFPPRFSGRQFPNYSSELNVNALELEDSALYLCASSPGLAGSLSTDTQYFGPGTRLTVL.

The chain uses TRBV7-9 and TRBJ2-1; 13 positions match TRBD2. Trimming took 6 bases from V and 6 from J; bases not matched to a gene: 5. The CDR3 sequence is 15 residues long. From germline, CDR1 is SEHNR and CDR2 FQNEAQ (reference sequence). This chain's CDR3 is CASSLLAGGVNEQFF. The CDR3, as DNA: TGTGCCAGCAGTCTACTAGCGGGAGGGGTCAATGAGCAGTTCTTC.

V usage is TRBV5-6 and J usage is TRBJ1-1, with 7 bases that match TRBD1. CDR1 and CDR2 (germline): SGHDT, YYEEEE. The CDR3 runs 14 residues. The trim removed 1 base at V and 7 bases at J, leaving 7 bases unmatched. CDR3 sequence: CASSLRRGHGEAFF. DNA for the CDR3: TGTGCCAGCAGCTTGAGGAGGGGGCACGGTGAAGCTTTCTTT.

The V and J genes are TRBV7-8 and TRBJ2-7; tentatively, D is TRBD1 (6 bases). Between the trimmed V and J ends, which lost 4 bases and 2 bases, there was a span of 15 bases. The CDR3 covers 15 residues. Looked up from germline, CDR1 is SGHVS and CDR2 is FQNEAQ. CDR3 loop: CASSSQGQMAYEQYF. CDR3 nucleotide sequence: TGTGCCAGCAGCTCACAGGGCCAGATGGCCTACGAGCAGTACTTC.

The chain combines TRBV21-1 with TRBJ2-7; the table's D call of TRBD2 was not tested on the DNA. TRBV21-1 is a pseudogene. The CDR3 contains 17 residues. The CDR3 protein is CASSKGGGCREFYEQYF. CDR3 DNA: TGTGCCAGCAGCAAAGGCGGCGGGTGTCGGGAATTTTACGAGCAGTACTTC.

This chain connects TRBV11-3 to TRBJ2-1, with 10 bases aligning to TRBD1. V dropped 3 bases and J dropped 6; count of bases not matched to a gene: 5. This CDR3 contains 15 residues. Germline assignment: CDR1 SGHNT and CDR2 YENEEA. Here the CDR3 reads CASSFRTGGVNEQFF. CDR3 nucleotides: TGTGCCAGCAGCTTCCGGACAGGGGGGGTCAATGAGCAGTTCTTC. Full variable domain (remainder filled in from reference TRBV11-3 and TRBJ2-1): EAGVVQSPRYKIIEKKQPVAFWCNPISGHNTLYWYLQNLGQGPELLIRYENEEAVDDSQLPKDRFSAERLKGVDSTLKIQPAELGDSAVYLCASSFRTGGVNEQFFGPGTRLTVL.

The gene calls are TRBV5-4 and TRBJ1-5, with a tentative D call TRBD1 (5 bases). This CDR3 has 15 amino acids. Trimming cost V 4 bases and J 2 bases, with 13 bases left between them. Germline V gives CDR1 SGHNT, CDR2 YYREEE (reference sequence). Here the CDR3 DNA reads TGTGCCAGCAGCCCTGGAGCGGGGGGCAATCAGCCCCAGCATTTT. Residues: CASSPGAGGNQPQHF.

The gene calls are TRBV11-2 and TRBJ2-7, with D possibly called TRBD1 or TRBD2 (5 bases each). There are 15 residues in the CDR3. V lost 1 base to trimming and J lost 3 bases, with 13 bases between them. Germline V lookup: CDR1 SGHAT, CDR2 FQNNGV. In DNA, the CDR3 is TGTGCCAGCAGCTTAGGTAGCCGGGACCTCTACGAGCAGTACTTC. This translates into CASSLGSRDLYEQYF. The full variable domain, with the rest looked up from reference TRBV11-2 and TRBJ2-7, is EAGVAQSPRYKIIEKRQSVAFWCNPISGHATLYWYQQILGQGPKLLIQFQNNGVVDDSQLPKDRFSAERLKGVDSTLKIQPAKLEDSAVYLCASSLGSRDLYEQYFGPGTRLTVT.

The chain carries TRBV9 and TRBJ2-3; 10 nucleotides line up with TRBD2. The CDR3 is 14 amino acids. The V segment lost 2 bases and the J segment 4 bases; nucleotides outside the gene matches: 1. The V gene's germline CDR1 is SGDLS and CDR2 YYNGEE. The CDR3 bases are TGTGCCAGCAGCGTGGGACTAGCGCCAGATACGCAGTATTTT. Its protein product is CASSVGLAPDTQYF.

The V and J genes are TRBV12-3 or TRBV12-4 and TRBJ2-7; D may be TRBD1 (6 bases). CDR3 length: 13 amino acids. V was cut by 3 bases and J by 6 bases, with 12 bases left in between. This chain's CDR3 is CASSFAGDGEQYF. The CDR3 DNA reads TGTGCCAGCAGTTTTGCAGGGGACGGCGAGCAGTACTTC.

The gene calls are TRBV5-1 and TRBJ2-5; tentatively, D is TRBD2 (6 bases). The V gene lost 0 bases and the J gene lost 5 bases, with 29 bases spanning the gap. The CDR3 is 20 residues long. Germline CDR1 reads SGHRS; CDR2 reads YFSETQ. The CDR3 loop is CASSLVVPGRRGTFRETQYF. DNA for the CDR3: TGCGCCAGCAGCTTGGTGGTTCCCGGTCGCCGTGGGACTTTTAGGGAGACCCAGTACTTC. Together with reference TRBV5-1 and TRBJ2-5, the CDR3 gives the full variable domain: KAGVTQTPRYLIKTRGQQVTLSCSPISGHRSVSWYQQTPGQGLQFLFEYFSETQRNKGNFPGRFSGRQFSNSRSEMNVSTLELGDSALYLCASSLVVPGRRGTFRETQYFGPGTRLLVL.

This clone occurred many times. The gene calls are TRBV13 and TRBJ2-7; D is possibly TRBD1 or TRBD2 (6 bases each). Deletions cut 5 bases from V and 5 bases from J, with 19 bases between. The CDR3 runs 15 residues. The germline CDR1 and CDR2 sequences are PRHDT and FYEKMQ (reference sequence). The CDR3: CASSPAGRGVDEQYF. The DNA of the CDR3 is TGTGCCAGCAGCCCCGCGGGTAGGGGGGTCGACGAGCAGTACTTC.

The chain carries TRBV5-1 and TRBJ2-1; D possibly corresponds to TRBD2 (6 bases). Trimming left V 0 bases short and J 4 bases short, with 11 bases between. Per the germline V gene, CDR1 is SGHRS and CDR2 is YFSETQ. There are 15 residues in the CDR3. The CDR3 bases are TGCGCCAGCAGCTTGGCCGGGGGAGATTACAATGAGCAGTTCTTC. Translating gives CASSLAGGDYNEQFF.

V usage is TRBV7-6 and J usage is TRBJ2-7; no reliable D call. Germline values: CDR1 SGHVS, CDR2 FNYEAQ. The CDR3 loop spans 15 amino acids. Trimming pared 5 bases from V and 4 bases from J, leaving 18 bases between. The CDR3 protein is CASSNGVGIPYEQYF. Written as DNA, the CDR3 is TGTGCCAGCAGCAACGGTGTAGGGATACCGTACGAGCAGTACTTC. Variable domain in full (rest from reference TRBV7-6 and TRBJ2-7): GAGVSQSPRYKVTKRGQDVALRCDPISGHVSLYWYRQALGQGPEFLTYFNYEAQQDKSGLPNDRFSAERPEGSISTLTIQRTEQRDSAMYRCASSNGVGIPYEQYFGPGTRLTVT.

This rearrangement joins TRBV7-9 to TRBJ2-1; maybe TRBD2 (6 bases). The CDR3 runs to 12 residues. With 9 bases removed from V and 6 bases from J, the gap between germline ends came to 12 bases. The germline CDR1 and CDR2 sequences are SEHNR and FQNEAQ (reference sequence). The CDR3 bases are TGTGCCAGTAGGAGGGGTGGCAATGAGCAGTTCTTC. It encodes CASRRGGNEQFF.